The 24 T cell receptor beta chains below come from one sample, sequenced in a study of response to subunit inactivated influenza vaccine. TCRdb re-derived calls from the RT-PCR reads in MiXCR, one entry per CDR3 protein. Of 500,000 or so distinct CDR3 sequences in the sample, approximately 17% were seen once. The sequences come from CD4+ T cells sorted from PBMCs, collected approximately 25 months after vaccination. These TCRs come from a man in his fifties or sixties who received an inactivated influenza vaccine.

This clonotype was detected only a few times. The rearrangement joins TRBV9 to TRBJ2-1; D call uncertain. V gave up 0 bases and J gave up 0 bases, with 4 bases separating them. The CDR3 runs to 14 residues. The germline CDR1 and CDR2 sequences are SGDLS and YYNGEE. CDR3 nucleotide sequence: TGTGCCAGCAGCGTAGCTGCCTCCTACAATGAGCAGTTCTTC. Its translation: CASSVAASYNEQFF.

The V gene is TRBV5-6, the J gene TRBJ2-7, with 10 bases identical to TRBD2. From germline, CDR1 is SGHDT and CDR2 YYEEEE. Trimming took 3 bases from V and 6 from J; bases not matched to a gene: 6. This CDR3 comprises 14 residues. The CDR3 sequence: CASSSRLAGREQYF. For the CDR3, the DNA is TGTGCCAGCAGCTCCCGACTAGCGGGTCGCGAGCAGTACTTC.

This clonotype has more than one count but fewer than ten. This chain connects TRBV3-1 to TRBJ1-1; D is uncertain. Germline V gene sequence: CDR1 LGHDT, CDR2 YNNKEL (reference sequence). This CDR3 is built from 13 residues. V shed 0 bases and J shed 6 bases, with 8 bases lying between them. The CDR3 reads CASSQELGAEAFF. CDR3 coding DNA: TGTGCCAGCAGCCAAGAACTCGGCGCTGAAGCTTTCTTT.

This chain joins TRBV3-1 and TRBJ1-2; 9 nucleotides agree with TRBD1. The CDR3 totals 14 residues. CDR1 is LGHDT and CDR2 is YNNKEL in the germline V gene (reference sequence). V shed 4 bases and J 8 bases; nucleotides not matched to a gene: 8. The CDR3 loop is CASSLGRQGGGYTF. The DNA for the CDR3 is TGTGCCAGCAGCCTGGGTCGACAGGGGGGCGGCTACACCTTC. Using reference TRBV3-1 and TRBJ1-2 for the parts outside the CDR3, the full variable domain is DTAVSQTPKYLVTQMGNDKSIKCEQNLGHDTMYWYKQDSKKFLKIMFSYNNKELIINETVPNRFSPKSPDKAHLNLHINSLELGDSAVYFCASSLGRQGGGYTFGSGTRLTVV.

The J gene is TRBJ2-5, the V gene TRBV28; 10 bases are a match to TRBD1. CDR3 length: 15 amino acids. Germline V lookup: CDR1 MDHEN, CDR2 SYDVKM. V lost 5 bases to trimming and J lost 5 bases; unmatched junction nucleotides: 8. The CDR3: CASSVTGGEYETQYF. As DNA, the CDR3 is TGTGCCAGCAGTGTGACAGGGGGCGAGTATGAGACCCAGTACTTC.

V usage is TRBV5-1 and J usage is TRBJ2-3, with D possibly being TRBD1 or TRBD2 (6 bases each). The CDR3 runs to 14 residues. The germline V gene encodes CDR1 SGHRS and CDR2 YFSETQ. Between the trimmed V and J ends, which lost 2 bases and 5 bases, there was a span of 12 bases. CDR3 protein: CASSLVGGRDTQYF. The CDR3, as DNA: TGCGCCAGCAGCTTAGTTGGGGGGCGAGATACGCAGTATTTT.

In its sample, this clonotype was seen a few times. This sequence joins TRBV6-1 and TRBJ2-3; 7 bases match TRBD1. CDR3 length: 15 amino acids. V lost 5 bases to trimming and J lost 1 base; unmatched junction nucleotides: 6. From germline, CDR1 is MNHNS and CDR2 SASEGT. In DNA form, the CDR3 reads TGTGCCAGCAGTAGAGGACAGGAAGGCACAGATACGCAGTATTTT. Its protein is CASSRGQEGTDTQYF.

The chain carries TRBV5-4 and TRBJ2-3; 8 positions agree with TRBD2. The CDR3 has 12 amino acids. CDR1 SGHNT and CDR2 YYREEE come from the germline V gene (reference sequence). V shed 4 bases and J 14 bases; nucleotides not matched to a gene: 9. As DNA, the CDR3 is TGTGCCAGCAGCGTACCGGGACTAGATAGGTATTTT. Its translation: CASSVPGLDRYF. Looking up the rest from reference TRBV5-4 and TRBJ2-3 gives the full variable domain: ETGVTQSPTHLIKTRGQQVTLRCSSQSGHNTVSWYQQALGQGPQFIFQYYREEENGRGNFPPRFSGLQFPNYSSELNVNALELDDSALYLCASSVPGLDRYFGPGTRLTVL.

This clonotype was seen many times. The chain carries TRBV6-1 and TRBJ1-5, with D perhaps TRBD1 (5 bases). The CDR3 runs to 13 residues. Germline loops: CDR1 MNHNS, CDR2 SASEGT. V shed 6 bases and J shed 4 bases, with 10 bases lying between them. The CDR3 sequence: CASSRQQNQPQHF. In DNA, the CDR3 is TGTGCCAGCAGCCGACAGCAAAATCAGCCCCAGCATTTT.

This clonotype was recorded at least ten times. The rearrangement links TRBV30 to TRBJ2-7, with a weak D call TRBD2 (6 bases). The length of the CDR3 is 13 residues. Germline CDR1 reads GTSNPN; CDR2 reads SVGIG (reference sequence). Trimming removed 3 bases at V and 6 bases at J, with 15 bases between. The CDR3 bases are TGTGCCTGGAGCAAAGGGACTCCCCGCGAGCAGTACTTC. Amino acids: CAWSKGTPREQYF.

The sample holds a few counts of this clonotype. This chain joins TRBV10-3 and TRBJ2-3; D not certain. Trimming shortened V by 3 bases and J by 4 bases, and 8 bases separated the two germline ends. CDR3 size: 13 residues. Germline V gene lookup returns CDR1 ENHRY and CDR2 SYGVKD. CDR3 DNA sequence: TGTGCCATCAGTGAACCCGCCCCAGATACGCAGTATTTT. Translated, it gives CAISEPAPDTQYF.

This clonotype turned up a few times. V gene TRBV29-1 combines with J gene TRBJ2-5; TRBD1 aligns across 8 bases. There are 14 residues in the CDR3. Unmatched junction bases numbered 8, after V lost 4 bases and J lost 4 bases. Germline lookup yields CDR1 SQVTM and CDR2 ANQGSEA. CDR3 amino acids: CSVVAGGRRETQYF. DNA for the CDR3: TGCAGCGTTGTAGCAGGGGGCAGGAGAGAGACCCAGTACTTC.

V usage is TRBV20-1 and J usage is TRBJ2-7; TRBD1 aligns across 7 bases. V lost 3 bases to trimming and J lost 3 bases; unmatched junction nucleotides: 11. Germline CDR1 and CDR2: DFQATT and SNEGSKA (reference sequence). The CDR3 length is 15 residues. This CDR3 reads CSARGTGDRLYEQYF. In nucleotides, the CDR3 is TGCAGTGCTAGGGGAACAGGGGATCGTCTCTACGAGCAGTACTTC.

On this clonotype itself: Mismatch with germline at one junction end may stem from a read error. The chain joins TRBV28 to TRBJ2-5; TRBD2 matches at 10 bases. CDR3 length: 16 amino acids. The V gene's germline CDR1 is MDHEN and CDR2 SYDVKM. The CDR3 spells CASGLLASGSGETQYF. The CDR3 DNA reads TGTGCCAGCGGTTTATTGGCTAGCGGGAGCGGAGAGACCCAGTACTTC.

This clonotype has a handful of counts. Written as DNA, the CDR3 is TGTGCCACCAGTGACCCTGTCGGGGCCGGGGAGCTGTTTTTT. Protein sequence: CATSDPVGAGELFF. The chain couples TRBV24-1 to TRBJ2-2; possibly TRBD2 for D (5 bases). V gave up 4 bases and J gave up 6 bases, with 11 bases separating them. This CDR3 comprises 14 residues. Germline V CDR1 and CDR2: KGHDR, SFDVKD.

This clonotype was found a few times. V gene TRBV15 combines with J gene TRBJ1-2; a possible D gene is TRBD1 (6 bases). This CDR3 contains 16 residues. V lost 0 bases to trimming and J lost 2 bases, with 13 bases between them. Germline CDR1 reads LNHNV; CDR2 reads YYDKDF (reference sequence). The CDR3 loop reads CATSRDVAGANYGYTF. The CDR3 DNA follows: TGTGCCACCAGCAGAGATGTTGCAGGGGCAAACTATGGCTACACCTTC.

The sample holds many counts of this clonotype. CDR3 DNA sequence: TGTGCCATCAGTGAGCCGACAGGGGTCGGGGAGCTGTTTTTT. Translation: CAISEPTGVGELFF. The genes are TRBV10-3 and TRBJ2-2, with TRBD1 identical over 8 bases. Trimming cost V 2 bases and J 7 bases; bases outside gene matches: 3. Germline V gives CDR1 ENHRY, CDR2 SYGVKD. The CDR3 has 14 amino acids.

This clonotype was found a few times. The chain employs TRBV20-1 and TRBJ1-1; D unclear. CDR1 and CDR2 (germline): DFQATT, SNEGSKA (reference sequence). V was trimmed by 7 bases and J by 6 bases, leaving 3 bases between them. The CDR3 extends over 8 amino acids. The CDR3 region is CSVPEAFF. Here the CDR3 DNA reads TGCAGTGTTCCTGAAGCTTTCTTT.

The V gene is TRBV7-9, the J gene TRBJ2-7, with D perhaps matching TRBD1 (5 bases). CDR3 size: 11 residues. The germline gives CDR1 SEHNR, CDR2 FQNEAQ (reference sequence). V was pared by 10 bases and J by 5 bases, with 12 bases between. The CDR3 sequence is CATRQLHEQYF. Here the CDR3 DNA reads TGTGCCACCCGACAGTTACACGAGCAGTACTTC.

The sample holds a few counts of this clonotype. V usage is TRBV5-6 and J usage is TRBJ2-1; either TRBD1 or TRBD2 may fit D (5 bases each). Germline V CDR1 and CDR2: SGHDT, YYEEEE. The CDR3 runs to 16 residues. V lost 4 bases to trimming and J lost 2 bases, with 16 bases between them. For the CDR3, the DNA is TGTGCCAGCAGCCTGAGTAGGGACGGCACCTACAATGAGCAGTTCTTC. Its translation: CASSLSRDGTYNEQFF. The full variable domain, its missing parts supplied by reference TRBV5-6 and TRBJ2-1, is DAGVTQSPTHLIKTRGQQVTLRCSPKSGHDTVSWYQQALGQGPQFIFQYYEEEERQRGNFPDRFSGHQFPNYSSELNVNALLLGDSALYLCASSLSRDGTYNEQFFGPGTRLTVL.

This clonotype occurred a few times. The chain carries TRBV6-1 and TRBJ1-6, with a possible D match to TRBD1 (6 bases). The CDR3 contains 15 residues. Trimming removed 8 bases at V and 0 bases at J, with 11 bases between. The V gene's germline CDR1 is MNHNS and CDR2 SASEGT. For the CDR3, the DNA is TGTGCCAGCCTTGAAGGGGGCTCCTATAATTCACCCCTCCACTTT. Translating it yields CASLEGGSYNSPLHF.

The chain uses TRBV10-3 and TRBJ2-7; D unclear. The V gene's germline CDR1 is ENHRY and CDR2 SYGVKD. The ends were cut back, 0 bases at V and 2 bases at J, with 8 bases in the middle. The CDR3 totals 14 residues. CDR3 coding DNA: TGTGCCATCAGTGAGTCTGGCGGAACCTACGAGCAGTACTTC. Its protein is CAISESGGTYEQYF.

This clonotype was observed at least ten times. The V call is TRBV7-6, the J call TRBJ2-2, with 12 bases matching TRBD2. J was trimmed by 4 bases and V by 1 base; bases with no gene match: 4. Germline CDR1 SGHVS, CDR2 FNYEAQ. This CDR3 has 17 amino acids. CDR3 in amino acids: CASSLVPGLAGTGELFF. CDR3 coding DNA: TGTGCCAGCAGCTTAGTTCCGGGACTAGCGGGCACCGGGGAGCTGTTTTTT.

The rearrangement links TRBV20-1 to TRBJ1-5, with unresolved D. With 3 bases removed from V and 0 bases from J, the gap between germline ends came to 18 bases. This CDR3 spans 17 amino acids. The germline gives CDR1 DFQATT, CDR2 SNEGSKA (reference sequence). The CDR3 bases are TGCAGTGCTAGCCTTACGTTCCACAGCAATAGCAATCAGCCCCAGCATTTT. This translates into CSASLTFHSNSNQPQHF.